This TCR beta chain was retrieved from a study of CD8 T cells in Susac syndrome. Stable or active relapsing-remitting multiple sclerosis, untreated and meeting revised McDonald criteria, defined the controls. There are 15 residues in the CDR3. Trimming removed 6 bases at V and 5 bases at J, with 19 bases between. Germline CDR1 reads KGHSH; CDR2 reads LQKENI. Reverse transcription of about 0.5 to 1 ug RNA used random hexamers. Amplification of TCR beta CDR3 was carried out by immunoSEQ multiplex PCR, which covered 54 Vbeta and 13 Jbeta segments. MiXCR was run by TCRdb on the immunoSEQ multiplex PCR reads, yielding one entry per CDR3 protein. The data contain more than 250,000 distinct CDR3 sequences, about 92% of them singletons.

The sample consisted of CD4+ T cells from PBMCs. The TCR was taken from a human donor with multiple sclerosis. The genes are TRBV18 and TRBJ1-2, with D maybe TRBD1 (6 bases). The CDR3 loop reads CASSPGVMVEYGYTF. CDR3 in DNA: TGTGCCAGCTCCCCAGGGGTCATGGTGGAATATGGCTACACCTTC.